There are many counts of the clone carrying this T cell receptor beta chain. These data originate in a study of molecular identifiers for immune sequencing clone quantification. Naive CD8 T cells, phenotype CD8+CD4-CCR7+CD45RA+, were sorted. Preparation methods for the bulk TCR libraries were those previously described, with listed TCR primers. TCRdb recomputed calls from the PCR reads with MiXCR, one row per CDR3 protein. The sample includes around 8,600 distinct CDR3 sequences, around 14% seen only once; the top ten take about 1.5%. Germline lookup yields CDR1 MNHNY and CDR2 SVGAGI (reference sequence). This CDR3 spans 12 amino acids. Trimming stripped 5 bases from V and 7 bases from J, with 8 bases between.

The source material was naive CD8+ T cells from blood, with Jurkat cell RNA spiked in. Subset described: FACS-sorted CD8+CD4-CCR7+CD45RA+ naive T cells. The sequence was collected from a human donor in good health. Some libraries in this study had Jurkat cell RNA spiked in. The rearrangement joins TRBV6-6 to TRBJ1-4; D gene uncertain. CDR3 bases: TGTGCCAGCAGTCTACTTAGTGAAAAACTGTTTTTT. Its protein is CASSLLSEKLFF.